These T cell receptor beta chains were read from a single sample in a study of human T cells and chemical hapten exposure. Via MiXCR, TCRdb re-called the RACE reads, giving one row per CDR3 protein. The sample carries about 100,000 distinct CDR3 sequences, 9.5% to 12% recorded once. The input for sequencing was whole blood, taken in connection with sensitization to the hapten diphenylcyclopropenone (DPC). The origin of the receptors is a woman between 35 and 50 years old with alopecia areata. Some clones in this sample may be carry-over from other donors' samples. CDR3s leave out the opening cysteine and the closing phenylalanine or tryptophan.

V gene	J gene	CDR3 protein
TRBV28	TRBJ1-2	ASSLEHGYT
TRBV19	TRBJ2-3	ASRTGGDTQY
TRBV7-3	TRBJ1-2	ASSPGPLANYGYT
TRBV12-3/TRBV12-4	TRBJ1-5	ASTRSYDQPQH
TRBV19	TRBJ1-3	ASSQEGGPGTRNTIY
TRBV28	TRBJ2-5	ASSSRRPPRTQY
TRBV6-5	TRBJ1-1	ASSPAGQPAEAF
TRBV7-9	TRBJ2-5	ASSLIGTMGETQY
TRBV28	TRBJ2-2	ASSPLTGSTGELF
TRBV18	TRBJ2-7	ASSPLTIPGRPYEQY
TRBV6-2/TRBV6-3	TRBJ2-5	ASTIEETQY
TRBV20-1	TRBJ1-1	SARVVQGRTEAF
TRBV30	TRBJ1-1	AWKTDSRSTEAF